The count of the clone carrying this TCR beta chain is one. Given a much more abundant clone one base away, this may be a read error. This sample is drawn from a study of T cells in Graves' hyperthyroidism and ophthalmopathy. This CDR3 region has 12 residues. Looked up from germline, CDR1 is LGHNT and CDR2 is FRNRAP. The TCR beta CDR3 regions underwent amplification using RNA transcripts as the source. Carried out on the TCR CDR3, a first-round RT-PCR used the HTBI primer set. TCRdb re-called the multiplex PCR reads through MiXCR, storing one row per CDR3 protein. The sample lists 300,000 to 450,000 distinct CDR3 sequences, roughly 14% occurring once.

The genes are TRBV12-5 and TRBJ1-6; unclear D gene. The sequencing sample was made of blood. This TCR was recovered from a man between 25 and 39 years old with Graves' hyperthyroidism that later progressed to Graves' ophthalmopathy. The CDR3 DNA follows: TGTGTTAGTGGCCGGGGTAATTCACCCCTCCACTTT. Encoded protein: CVSGRGNSPLHF.